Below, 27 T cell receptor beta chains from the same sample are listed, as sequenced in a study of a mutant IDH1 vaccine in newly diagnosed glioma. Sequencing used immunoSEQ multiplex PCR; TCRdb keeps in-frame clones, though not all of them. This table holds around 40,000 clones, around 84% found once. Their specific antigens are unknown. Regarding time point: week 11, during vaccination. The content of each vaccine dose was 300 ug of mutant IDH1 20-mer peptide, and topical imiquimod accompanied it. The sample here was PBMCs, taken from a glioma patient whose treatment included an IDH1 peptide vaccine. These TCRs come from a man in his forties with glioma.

This chain's CDR3 is CASSEGIGYTF. The CDR3, as DNA: TGTGCCAGCAGTGAAGGGATTGGCTACACCTTC. The chain combines TRBV2 with TRBJ1-2; D remains unclear. Trimming removed 1 base at V and 7 bases at J, with 4 bases between. CDR1 is SNHLY and CDR2 is FYNNEI in the germline V gene. The CDR3 spans 11 residues.

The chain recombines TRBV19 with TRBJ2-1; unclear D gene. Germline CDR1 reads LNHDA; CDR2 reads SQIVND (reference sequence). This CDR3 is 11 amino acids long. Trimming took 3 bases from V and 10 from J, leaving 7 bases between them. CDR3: CASSMKWEQFF. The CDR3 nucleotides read TGTGCCAGTAGTATGAAGTGGGAGCAGTTCTTC. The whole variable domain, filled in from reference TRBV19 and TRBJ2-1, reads DGGITQSPKYLFRKEGQNVTLSCEQNLNHDAMYWYRQDPGQGLRLIYYSQIVNDFQKGDIAEGYSVSREKKESFPLTVTSAQKNPTAFYLCASSMKWEQFFGPGTRLTVL.

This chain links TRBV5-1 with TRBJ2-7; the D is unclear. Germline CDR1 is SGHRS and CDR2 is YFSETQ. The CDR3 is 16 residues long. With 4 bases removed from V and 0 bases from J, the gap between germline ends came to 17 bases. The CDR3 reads CASSLMLRASSYEQYF. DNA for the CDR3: TGCGCCAGCAGCCTCATGCTCAGAGCTAGCTCCTACGAGCAGTACTTC.

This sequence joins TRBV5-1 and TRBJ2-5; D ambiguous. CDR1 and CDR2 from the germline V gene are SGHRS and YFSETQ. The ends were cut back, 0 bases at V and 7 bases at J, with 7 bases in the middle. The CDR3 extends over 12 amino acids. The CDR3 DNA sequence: TGCGCCAGCAGCTTGGAGTATGGGACCCAGTACTTC. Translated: CASSLEYGTQYF.

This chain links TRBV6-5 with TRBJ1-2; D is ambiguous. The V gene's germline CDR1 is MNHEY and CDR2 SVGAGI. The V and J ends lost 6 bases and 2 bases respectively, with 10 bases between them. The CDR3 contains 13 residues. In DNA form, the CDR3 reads TGTGCCAGCAGGCTGGACGGAAACTATGGCTACACCTTC. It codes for CASRLDGNYGYTF.

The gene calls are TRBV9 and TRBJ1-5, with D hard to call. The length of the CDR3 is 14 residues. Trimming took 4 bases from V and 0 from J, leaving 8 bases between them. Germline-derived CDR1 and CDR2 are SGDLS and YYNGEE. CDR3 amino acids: CASSQDVSNQPQHF. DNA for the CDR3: TGTGCCAGCAGCCAGGACGTTAGCAATCAGCCCCAGCATTTT.

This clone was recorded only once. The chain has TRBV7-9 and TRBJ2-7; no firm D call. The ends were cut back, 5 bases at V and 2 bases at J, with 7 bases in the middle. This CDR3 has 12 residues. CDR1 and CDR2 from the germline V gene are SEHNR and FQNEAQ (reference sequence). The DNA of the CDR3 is TGTGCCAGCAGCATATACACCTACGAGCAGTACTTC. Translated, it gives CASSIYTYEQYF.

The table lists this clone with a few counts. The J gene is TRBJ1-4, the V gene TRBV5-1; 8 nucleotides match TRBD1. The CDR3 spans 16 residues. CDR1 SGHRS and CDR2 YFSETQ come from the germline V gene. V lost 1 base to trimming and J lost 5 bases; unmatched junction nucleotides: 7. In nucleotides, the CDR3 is TGCGCCAGCAGCTTGCTAGGGACAGGTGGGAATGAAAAACTGTTTTTT. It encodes CASSLLGTGGNEKLFF.

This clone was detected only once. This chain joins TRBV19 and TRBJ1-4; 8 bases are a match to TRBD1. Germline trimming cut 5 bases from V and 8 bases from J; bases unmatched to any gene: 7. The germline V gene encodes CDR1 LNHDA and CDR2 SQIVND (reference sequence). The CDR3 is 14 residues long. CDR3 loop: CASSPRQGSEKLFF. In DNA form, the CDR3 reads TGTGCCAGTAGTCCGAGACAGGGGAGCGAAAAACTGTTTTTT.

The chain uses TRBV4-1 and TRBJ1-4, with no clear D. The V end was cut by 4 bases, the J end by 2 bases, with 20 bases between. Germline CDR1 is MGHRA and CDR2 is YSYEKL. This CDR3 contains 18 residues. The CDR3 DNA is TGCGCCAGCAGCCCGGTCCCGCCTCACTTGGTCACTAATGAAAAACTGTTTTTT. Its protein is CASSPVPPHLVTNEKLFF.

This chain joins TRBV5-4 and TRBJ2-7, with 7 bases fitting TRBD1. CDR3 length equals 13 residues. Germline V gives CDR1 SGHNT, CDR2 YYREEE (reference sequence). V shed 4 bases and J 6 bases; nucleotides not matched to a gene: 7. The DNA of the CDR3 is TGTGCCAGCAGCCATGACAGGGTACGCGAGCAGTACTTC. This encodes CASSHDRVREQYF.

CDR3 coding DNA: TGTGCCAGCAGTTTTGATTCGGGGACTAGCTCCTACGAGCAGTACTTC. Encoded protein: CASSFDSGTSSYEQYF. J is TRBJ2-7 and V is TRBV27; 8 bases map to TRBD2. J gave up 0 bases and V 3 bases, and 7 bases lay outside the gene matches. This CDR3 has 16 amino acids. CDR1 and CDR2 (germline): MNHEY, SMNVEV (reference sequence).

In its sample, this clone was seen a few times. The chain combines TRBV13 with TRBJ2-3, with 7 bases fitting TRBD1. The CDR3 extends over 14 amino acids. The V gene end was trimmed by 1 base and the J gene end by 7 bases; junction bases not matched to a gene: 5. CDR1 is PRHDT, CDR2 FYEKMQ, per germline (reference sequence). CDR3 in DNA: TGTGCCAGCAGCTTAGTTAGGGGGCTCAATACGCAGTATTTT. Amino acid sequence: CASSLVRGLNTQYF.

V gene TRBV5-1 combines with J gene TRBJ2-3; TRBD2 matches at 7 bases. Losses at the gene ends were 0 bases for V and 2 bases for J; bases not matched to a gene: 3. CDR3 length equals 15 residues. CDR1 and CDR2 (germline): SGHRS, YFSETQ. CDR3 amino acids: CASSLVGGITDTQYF. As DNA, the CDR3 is TGCGCCAGCAGCTTGGTCGGGGGGATCACAGATACGCAGTATTTT.

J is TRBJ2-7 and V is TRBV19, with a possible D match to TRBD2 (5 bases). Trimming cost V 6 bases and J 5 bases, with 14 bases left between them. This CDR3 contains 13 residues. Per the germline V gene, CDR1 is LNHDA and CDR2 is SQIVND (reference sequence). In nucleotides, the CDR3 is TGTGCCAGTAGCCCCCCCGGGGTTCACGAGCAGTACTTC. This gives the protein CASSPPGVHEQYF. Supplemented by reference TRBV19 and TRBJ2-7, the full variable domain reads DGGITQSPKYLFRKEGQNVTLSCEQNLNHDAMYWYRQDPGQGLRLIYYSQIVNDFQKGDIAEGYSVSREKKESFPLTVTSAQKNPTAFYLCASSPPGVHEQYFGPGTRLTVT.

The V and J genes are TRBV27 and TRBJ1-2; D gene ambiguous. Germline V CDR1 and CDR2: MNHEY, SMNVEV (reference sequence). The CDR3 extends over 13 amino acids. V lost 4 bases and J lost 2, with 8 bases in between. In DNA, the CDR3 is TGTGCCAGCAGTTCAGACGGAAACTATGGCTACACCTTC. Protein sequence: CASSSDGNYGYTF.

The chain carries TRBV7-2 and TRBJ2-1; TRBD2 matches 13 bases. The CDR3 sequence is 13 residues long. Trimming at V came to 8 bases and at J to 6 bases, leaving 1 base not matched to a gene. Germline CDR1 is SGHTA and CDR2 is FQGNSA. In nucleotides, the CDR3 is TGTGCCAGCCGGACTAGCGGGAGCAATGAGCAGTTCTTC. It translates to CASRTSGSNEQFF.

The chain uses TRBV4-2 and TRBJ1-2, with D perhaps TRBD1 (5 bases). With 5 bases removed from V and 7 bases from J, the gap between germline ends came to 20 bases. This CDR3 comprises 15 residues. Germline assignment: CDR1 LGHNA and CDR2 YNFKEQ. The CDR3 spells CASSGDRGRFSGYTF. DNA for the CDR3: TGTGCCAGCAGCGGGGATCGGGGCCGCTTTAGTGGCTACACCTTC.

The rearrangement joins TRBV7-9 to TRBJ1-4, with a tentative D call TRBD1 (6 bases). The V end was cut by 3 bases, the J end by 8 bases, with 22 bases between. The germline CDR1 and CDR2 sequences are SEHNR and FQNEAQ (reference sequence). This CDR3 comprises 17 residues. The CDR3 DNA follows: TGTGCCAGCAGCTTCCTTCCTCGAGGGGGACGCGGCGAAAAACTGTTTTTT. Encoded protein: CASSFLPRGGRGEKLFF.

The CDR3 region is CASSRNSGGSGNTIYF. The CDR3 region has the DNA TGTGCCAGCAGCCGAAATTCCGGGGGCTCTGGAAACACCATATATTTT. This chain connects TRBV11-1 to TRBJ1-3, with TRBD1 as a possible D gene (5 bases). From germline, CDR1 is SGHAT and CDR2 FQDESV (reference sequence). V shed 5 bases and J shed 0 bases, with 14 bases lying between them. CDR3 length: 16 residues.

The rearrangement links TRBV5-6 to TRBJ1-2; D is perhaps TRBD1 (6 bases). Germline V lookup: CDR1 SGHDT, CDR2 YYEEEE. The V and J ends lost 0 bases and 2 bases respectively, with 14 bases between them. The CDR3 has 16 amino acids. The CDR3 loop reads CASSLEGGNLNYGYTF. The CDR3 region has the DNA TGTGCCAGCAGCTTGGAAGGGGGAAATCTAAACTATGGCTACACCTTC.

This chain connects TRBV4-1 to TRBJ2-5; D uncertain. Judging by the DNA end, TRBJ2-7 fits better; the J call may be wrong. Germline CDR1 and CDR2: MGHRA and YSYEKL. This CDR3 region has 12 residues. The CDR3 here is CASSQDTYEQYF. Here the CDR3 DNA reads TGCGCCAGCAGCCAAGACACCTACGAGCAGTACTTC.

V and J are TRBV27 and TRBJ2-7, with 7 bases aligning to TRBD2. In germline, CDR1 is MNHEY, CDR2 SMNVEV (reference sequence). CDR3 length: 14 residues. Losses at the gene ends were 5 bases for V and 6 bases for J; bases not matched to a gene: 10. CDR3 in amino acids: CASSTGRGEGEQYF. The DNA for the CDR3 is TGTGCCAGCAGTACCGGCCGCGGGGAGGGCGAGCAGTACTTC.

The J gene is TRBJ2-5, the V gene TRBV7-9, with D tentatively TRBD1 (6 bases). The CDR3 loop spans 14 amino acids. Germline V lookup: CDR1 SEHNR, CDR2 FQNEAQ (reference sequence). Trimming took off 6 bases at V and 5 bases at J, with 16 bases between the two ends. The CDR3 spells CASSEQGFGETQYF. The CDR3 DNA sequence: TGTGCCAGCAGTGAACAGGGATTTGGGGAGACCCAGTACTTC.

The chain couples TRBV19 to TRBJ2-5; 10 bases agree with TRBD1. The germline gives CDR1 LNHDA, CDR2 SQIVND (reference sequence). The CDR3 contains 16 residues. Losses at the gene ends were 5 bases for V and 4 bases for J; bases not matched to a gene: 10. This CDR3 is CASSPRETGGLETQYF. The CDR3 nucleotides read TGTGCCAGTAGTCCCCGTGAGACAGGGGGCCTAGAGACCCAGTACTTC.

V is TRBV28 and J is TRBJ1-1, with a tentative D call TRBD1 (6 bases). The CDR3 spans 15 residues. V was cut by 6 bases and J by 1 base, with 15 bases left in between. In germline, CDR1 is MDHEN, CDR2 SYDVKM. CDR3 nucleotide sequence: TGTGCCAGCAGGACGACGGGGGGGGCGAACACTGAAGCTTTCTTT. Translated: CASRTTGGANTEAFF.

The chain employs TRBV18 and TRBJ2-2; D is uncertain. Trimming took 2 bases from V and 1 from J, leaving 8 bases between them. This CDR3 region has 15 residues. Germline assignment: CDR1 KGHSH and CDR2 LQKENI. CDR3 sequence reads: CASSPAPKNTGELFF. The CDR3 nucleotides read TGTGCCAGCTCACCAGCCCCTAAGAACACCGGGGAGCTGTTTTTT.